This T cell receptor beta chain came from a study of radiotherapy plus CTLA-4 blockade in lung cancer. Study-wide results and caveats: Tumor-derived TCR clones expanded in blood after radiotherapy plus ipilimumab.

Libraries were prepared by immunoSEQ multiplex PCR; TCRdb keeps only in-frame clonotypes and omits some of them. The sample has 95,000 to 150,000 clones; about 90% are singletons. With regard to this clone: Its cognate antigen is unknown.

Focal radiation plus CTLA-4 blockade with ipilimumab was given to patients with chemo-refractory metastatic non-small-cell lung cancer. J gave up 4 bases and V 3 bases, and 7 bases lay outside the gene matches. Germline assignment: CDR1 LNHDA and CDR2 SQIVND (reference sequence). This CDR3 contains 16 residues. The TCR comes from a human donor with non-small cell lung cancer that progressed on radiotherapy plus ipilimumab. Sequencing used peripheral blood, obtained from a patient treated with radiotherapy plus ipilimumab. The chain is built from TRBV19 and TRBJ2-2, with 8 positions matching TRBD1. CDR3 in amino acids: CASSMGTGQGTGELFF. The CDR3, as DNA: TGTGCCAGTAGTATGGGGACAGGCCAGGGCACCGGGGAGCTGTTTTTT.